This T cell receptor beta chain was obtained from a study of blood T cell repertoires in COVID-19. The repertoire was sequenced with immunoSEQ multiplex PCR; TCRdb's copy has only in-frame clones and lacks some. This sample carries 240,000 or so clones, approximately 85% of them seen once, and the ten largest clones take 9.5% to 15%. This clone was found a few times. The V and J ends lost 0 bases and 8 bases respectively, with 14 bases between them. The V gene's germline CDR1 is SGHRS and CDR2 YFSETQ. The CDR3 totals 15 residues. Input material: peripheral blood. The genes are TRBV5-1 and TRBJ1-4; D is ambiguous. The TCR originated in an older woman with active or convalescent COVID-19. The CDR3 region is CASSLGHAAWEKLFF. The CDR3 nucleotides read TGCGCCAGCAGCTTGGGACACGCCGCTTGGGAAAAACTGTTTTTT.